These T cell receptor beta chains were read from a single sample in a study of blood T cell repertoires in COVID-19. Repertoires were generated with immunoSEQ multiplex PCR, while TCRdb's copy carries only in-frame clones and drops some. The sample yields some 250,000 clones, less than 90% seen once. Sequencing used peripheral blood. These receptors were taken from a man aged 60 to 75 with acute or convalescent COVID-19. Each CDR3 is given with its conserved first and last residue. Fields, in order: CDR3 DNA, CDR3 protein, D gene, V gene, J gene. A D gene is named only where the DNA matches it firmly.

TGTGCCAGCAGCTTGGTCAGGGGCACAGATACGCAGTATTTT	CASSLVRGTDTQYF	NA	TRBV5-5	TRBJ2-3
TGTGCCAGCTCACCCCAGGCAGTCCAAGCAACTAATGAAAAACTGTTTTTT	CASSPQAVQATNEKLFF	NA	TRBV18	TRBJ1-4
TGTGCCAGCTCCCTCACAGGGGACTTCAATCAGCCCCAGCATTTT	CASSLTGDFNQPQHF	TRBD1	TRBV18	TRBJ1-5
TGTGCCAGCAGTTCCCGGACTAGCGGGAGGGGAATGAGGCAGTTCTTC	CASSSRTSGRGMRQFF	TRBD2	TRBV6-2/TRBV6-3	TRBJ2-1
TGTGCCAGCAATCGTCAGCGGGAGGGTATCGGAGAGACCCAGTACTTC	CASNRQREGIGETQYF	TRBD2	TRBV11-3	TRBJ2-5
TGTGCCATCGGATCACTAGCGGAGAGCGTTGAGGAGCAGTTCTTC	CAIGSLAESVEEQFF	TRBD2	TRBV10-3	TRBJ2-1
TGTGCCAGCAGCGGGGACAGGGTGGCTTTCTTT	CASSGDRVAFF	TRBD1	TRBV5-4	TRBJ1-1
TGTGCCAGCAGCGCTCAGGGTCCTGGAAATCAGCCCCAGCATTTT	CASSAQGPGNQPQHF	NA	TRBV7-2	TRBJ1-5
TGCAGCGTTGACCTGCCTAGCGCGTACAATGAGCAGTTCTTC	CSVDLPSAYNEQFF	NA	TRBV29-1	TRBJ2-1
TGTGCCAGCAGCTTGGCGTCAGAAGAGACCCAGTACTTC	CASSLASEETQYF	NA	TRBV5-6	TRBJ2-5
TGTGCCAGCAGCGTAGGAATTCTAGCGGGAGGGGGTGAGCAGTTCTTC	CASSVGILAGGGEQFF	TRBD2	TRBV9	TRBJ2-1
TGTGCCAGCTCACCACGAGTTAATCAGCCCCAGCATTTT	CASSPRVNQPQHF	NA	TRBV18	TRBJ1-5
TGTGCCAGTAGTAACAGGGGGCGAAGCACCGGGGAGCTGTTTTTT	CASSNRGRSTGELFF	TRBD1	TRBV19	TRBJ2-2
TGTGCCAGCAGTCTAGACAGTCACTCTGGAAACACCATATATTTT	CASSLDSHSGNTIYF	NA	TRBV2	TRBJ1-3
TGTGCCAGCATTGAGGGGAGGGCTAATGAAAAACTGTTTTTT	CASIEGRANEKLFF	NA	TRBV2	TRBJ1-4
TGTGCCAGTAGTCAACTTAGCGGGGGCACAGATACGCAGTATTTT	CASSQLSGGTDTQYF	TRBD2	TRBV19	TRBJ2-3
TGTGCCAGCAGCGTAGGTGGGACACCGAACACTGAAGCTTTCTTT	CASSVGGTPNTEAFF	NA	TRBV9	TRBJ1-1
TGTGCCAGCAGTTCCTTTGGGGGAGGGACGAATGGCTACACCTTC	CASSSFGGGTNGYTF	NA	TRBV7-2	TRBJ1-2